The source of this T cell receptor (beta chain) is a study of cytomegalovirus exposure and HLA in healthy donors. Study-wide findings and caveats: Being indistinguishable, some V segments were excluded, TRBV6-2 and TRBV6-3 among them.

PCR amplification relied on 60 Vbeta primers (plus 13 Jbeta primers). Sequencing used immunoSEQ multiplex PCR; TCRdb keeps in-frame clones, though not all of them. The profile shows 120,000 or so clones, about 83% of them singletons. The CDR3 is 17 residues long. A few counts support this clone. Its target is unknown. The gene calls are TRBV21-1 and TRBJ1-5; TRBD1 reflects the table's D call only, with no check against the DNA. TRBV21-1 is noted as a pseudogene. Sequencing used PBMCs. The TCR was taken from a woman in her 40s in good health and CMV-seropositive. The CDR3 spells CASSKFGQVADNQPQHF. The CDR3 coding sequence is TGTGCCAGCAGCAAATTTGGTCAGGTGGCAGATAATCAGCCCCAGCATTTT.